These 3 T cell receptor beta chains originate from one sample sequenced in a study of patients and donors after allogeneic stem cell transplantation. TCRdb redid the calling of the RT-PCR reads with MiXCR, one entry per CDR3 protein. The sample yields about 960,000 distinct CDR3 sequences, more than 15% seen once. Sequencing used blood, either unsorted or a sorted T cell fraction (not recorded which). Receptors were obtained from a human donor who was either an allogeneic HSCT recipient or a stem cell or donor lymphocyte infusion donor (not recorded which). It is not recorded whose cells these are; they may come from a transplant donor.

This clonotype turned up a few times. This chain uses TRBV3-1 with TRBJ2-1, with D uncertain. Between the trimmed V and J ends, which lost 1 base and 4 bases, there was a span of 14 bases. In germline, CDR1 is LGHDT, CDR2 YNNKEL (reference sequence). CDR3 length: 16 residues. The CDR3: CASSQAFDSGYNEQFF. The DNA of the CDR3 is TGTGCCAGCAGCCAAGCGTTCGACTCCGGGTACAATGAGCAGTTCTTC.

This clonotype was counted many times. V and J are TRBV29-1 and TRBJ2-5; D possibly corresponds to TRBD1 (5 bases). Germline values: CDR1 SQVTM, CDR2 ANQGSEA. The CDR3 is 17 residues long. Trimming took 0 bases from V and 2 from J, leaving 19 bases between them. The CDR3 loop reads CSVEDLEGRQLQETQYF. The CDR3 DNA reads as TGCAGCGTTGAAGATCTCGAAGGGCGACAGCTTCAAGAGACCCAGTACTTC.

The gene calls are TRBV2 and TRBJ1-1; D perhaps matches TRBD1 (5 bases). V gave up 6 bases and J gave up 1 base, with 15 bases separating them. The CDR3 is made up of 15 amino acids. CDR1 and CDR2 from the germline V gene are SNHLY and FYNNEI. CDR3 nucleotide sequence: TGTGCCAGCAGGAAGGCCCCAACAGGGAACACTGAAGCTTTCTTT. Encoded protein: CASRKAPTGNTEAFF. Using reference TRBV2 and TRBJ1-1 for the parts outside the CDR3, the full variable domain is EPEVTQTPSHQVTQMGQEVILRCVPISNHLYFYWYRQILGQKVEFLVSFYNNEISEKSEIFDDQFSVERPDGSNFTLKIRSTKLEDSAMYFCASRKAPTGNTEAFFGQGTRLTVV.